This entry features one TCR beta chain sequence. The table lists this clone with a count of one. The clone's antigen remains unknown. Base-call qualities are not available, and no considerably larger clone is one nucleotide away. This sample was included in a study of blood T cell repertoires in COVID-19 (dated by TCRdb to about 2020). Broadly, across the study: Collaborator samples came from the United States, Italy and Spain and covered acute and convalescent phases of COVID-19. Where HLA class I and class II types were available, the types were taken from metadata supplied by the sample provider, not from assay-based typing. The samples were drawn from two sources: the first 160 participants of the ongoing ImmuneRACE study, and 1,200 or so subjects contributed by 6 global collaborators. The sample metadata nearly always contained a de-identified subject ID, COVID-19 status, age in years and sex. The repertoires were released in a freely available public database meant as a resource for research on the immune response to SARS-CoV-2. Deeply sampled blood TCRbeta repertoires from subjects exposed to, actively infected with, or recovered from COVID-19 were included in the dataset. The prospective study material was composed of cDNA or gDNA derived from T cells, B-cell-depleted T cells, or PBMCs.

TCRbeta CDR3 regions were amplified from genomic DNA by means of the immunoSEQ Assay, a bias-controlled multiplex PCR. As for the authors' bioinformatics: Nucleated cell counts per sample were estimated from amplification of reference gene primers within the assay. To quantify the absolute abundance of each unique TCRbeta CDR3 rearrangement, sequence reads were collapsed and filtered. For each sample, productive Simpson clonality was calculated as the square root of Simpson's diversity index across productive rearrangements. TCRdb limited this immuneACCESS table to in-frame rearrangements with V and J called. A share of clones is missing; checked studies link under half to unresolved V genes, and the rest is unexplained. The D gene and trimming were derived from the DNA, and the V and J assignments and clone size from that table. The sample table shows over 150,000 clones, and 70% to 90% are seen once. Together, the top ten hold roughly a sixth of the sample.

The V end loses 3 bases and the J end loses 2 bases, and a stretch of 11 bases separates them. From the cysteine through the phenylalanine, the CDR3 covers 15 amino acids. Here the CDR3 DNA is all that survives: 45 bases in frame from base 1. CDR1 and CDR2 are drawn from the germline V gene: MNHGY, SVAAGI. In Seattle, one collaborating source enrolled patients while the infection was active and tracked those patients longitudinally over the course of disease. Each collaborating institution followed its own protocols to collect whole blood in K2EDTA tubes. For TCRbeta analysis, collaborators shipped samples as frozen whole blood, isolated PBMCs, or DNA extracted from either of those sample types. General study outcomes and caveats: The quantity of clinical and demographic metadata differed by source and by participant and was supplied without curation.

Sequencing was performed on peripheral blood. The rearrangement joined TRBV6-9 to TRBJ2-4; the D region possibly corresponds to TRBD2 (6 bases align). The receptor was isolated from a man between 45 and 60 years old with COVID-19, enrolled during active disease. The CDR3 protein is CASSYPAGSKNIQYF. The DNA reads TGTGCCAGCAGTTACCCGGCGGGGTCCAAAAACATTCAGTACTTC.